This TCR beta chain was documented in a study of blood T cell repertoires in COVID-19. Background on the study: Whether acute or convalescent, the COVID-19 samples came from the United States, Italy and Spain.

Per the original data handling: Estimates of nucleated cell counts were drawn from the amplification of reference gene primers. The assay was immunoSEQ multiplex PCR, and TCRdb's table has in-frame clones only and misses some. The DNA was the basis for D and trimming; V, J and clone size are from that table. The table lists a few hundred thousand clones, more than 75% of them singletons. Among Cohort 3 donors, those recovered had two negative PCRs, clearance, or symptom resolution. The sample consisted of PBMCs or T cells enriched from blood (not recorded which). The TCR originated in a woman under 30 who had recovered from COVID-19.

CDR3 protein: CASSSGDQETQYF. The CDR3 DNA reads TGTGCCAGCAGTTCCGGGGACCAAGAGACCCAGTACTTC. This chain links TRBV28 with TRBJ2-5; tentative D call: TRBD2 (5 bases). The CDR3 length is 13 residues. Trimming removed 4 bases from V and 0 bases from J, with 6 bases in between. Germline V CDR1 and CDR2: MDHEN, SYDVKM.